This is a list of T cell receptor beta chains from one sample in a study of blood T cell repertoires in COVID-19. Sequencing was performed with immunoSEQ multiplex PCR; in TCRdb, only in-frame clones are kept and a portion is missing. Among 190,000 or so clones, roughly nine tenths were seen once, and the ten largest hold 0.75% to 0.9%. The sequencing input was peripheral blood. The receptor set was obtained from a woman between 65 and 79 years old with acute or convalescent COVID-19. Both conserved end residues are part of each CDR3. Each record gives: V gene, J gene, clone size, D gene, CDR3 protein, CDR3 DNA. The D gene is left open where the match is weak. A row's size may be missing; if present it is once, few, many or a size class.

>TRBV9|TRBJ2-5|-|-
CASSVDGISQETQYF
TGTGCCAGCAGCGTAGACGGGATCTCGCAAGAGACCCAGTACTTC
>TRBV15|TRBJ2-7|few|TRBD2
CATSSGGSSYEQYF
TGTGCCACCAGCAGCGGCGGGAGCTCCTACGAGCAGTACTTC
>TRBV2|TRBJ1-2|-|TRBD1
CASGGTVYGYTF
TGTGCCAGCGGAGGGACAGTATACGGCTACACCTTC
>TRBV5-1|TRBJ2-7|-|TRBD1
CASSSTGASYEQYF
TGCGCCAGCAGTTCGACAGGGGCATCCTACGAGCAGTACTTC
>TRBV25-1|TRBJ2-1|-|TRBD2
CASLAGGYYEQFF
TGTGCCAGTCTAGCGGGAGGTTATTATGAGCAGTTCTTC
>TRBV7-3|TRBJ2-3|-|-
CASSYDPAADTQYF
TGTGCCAGCAGCTACGATCCCGCGGCAGATACGCAGTATTTT
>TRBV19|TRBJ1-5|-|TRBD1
CASRKTGTGFFDQPQHF
TGTGCCAGTAGGAAAACCGGGACAGGCTTTTTTGATCAGCCCCAGCATTTT
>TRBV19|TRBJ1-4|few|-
CASSNRAGEKLFF
TGTGCCAGTAGTAATCGAGCAGGGGAAAAACTGTTTTTT
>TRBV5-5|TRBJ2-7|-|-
CASSLSGDFSYEQYF
TGTGCCAGCAGCTTGTCCGGGGACTTCTCCTACGAGCAGTACTTC
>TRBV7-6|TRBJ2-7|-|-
CASKLWPGPANEQYF
TGTGCCAGCAAGCTTTGGCCAGGGCCGGCCAACGAGCAGTACTTC
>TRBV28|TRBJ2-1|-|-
CASTLRESGYNEQFF
TGTGCCAGCACCTTAAGGGAGAGTGGCTACAATGAGCAGTTCTTC
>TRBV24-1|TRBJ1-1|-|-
CATQGLGVSEAFF
TGTGCCACCCAGGGATTGGGTGTCAGTGAAGCTTTCTTT
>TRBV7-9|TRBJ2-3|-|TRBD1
CASSSTGSTDTQYF
TGTGCCAGCAGTTCGACAGGGAGCACAGATACGCAGTATTTT
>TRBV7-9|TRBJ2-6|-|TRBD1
CASSFYRGSGANVLTF
TGTGCCAGCAGCTTTTACAGGGGCTCCGGGGCCAACGTCCTGACTTTC
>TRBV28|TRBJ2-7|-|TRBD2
CASSGSGRGYEQYF
TGTGCCAGCAGTGGTAGCGGGAGGGGCTACGAGCAGTACTTC
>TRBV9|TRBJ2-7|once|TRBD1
CASSVRQGSYEQYF
TGTGCCAGCAGCGTTCGACAGGGATCCTACGAGCAGTACTTC
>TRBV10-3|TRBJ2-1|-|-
CAISSYNRNDNEQFF
TGTGCCATCAGTTCTTATAACAGGAATGACAATGAGCAGTTCTTC
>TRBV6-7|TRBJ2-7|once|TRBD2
CARNLAGGVSYEQYF
TGTGCCAGGAATCTAGCGGGAGGGGTCTCCTACGAGCAGTACTTC
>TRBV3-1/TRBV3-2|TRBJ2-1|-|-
CASSGLDAYNEQFF
TGTGCCAGCAGCGGACTGGATGCCTACAATGAGCAGTTCTTC
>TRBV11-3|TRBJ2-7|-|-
CASSLDSGRRSENEQYF
TGTGCCAGCAGCTTAGATAGTGGTCGGCGGTCAGAAAACGAGCAGTACTTC
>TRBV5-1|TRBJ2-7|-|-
CASSLQDSYEQYF
TGCGCCAGCAGCTTGCAGGACTCCTACGAGCAGTACTTC
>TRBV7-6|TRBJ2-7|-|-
CASSLVEGGYEQYF
TGTGCCAGCAGCTTAGTGGAAGGGGGCTACGAGCAGTACTTC
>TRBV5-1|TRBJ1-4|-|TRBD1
CASSLGGQGNEKLFF
TGCGCCAGCAGCTTGGGGGGACAGGGGAATGAAAAACTGTTTTTT